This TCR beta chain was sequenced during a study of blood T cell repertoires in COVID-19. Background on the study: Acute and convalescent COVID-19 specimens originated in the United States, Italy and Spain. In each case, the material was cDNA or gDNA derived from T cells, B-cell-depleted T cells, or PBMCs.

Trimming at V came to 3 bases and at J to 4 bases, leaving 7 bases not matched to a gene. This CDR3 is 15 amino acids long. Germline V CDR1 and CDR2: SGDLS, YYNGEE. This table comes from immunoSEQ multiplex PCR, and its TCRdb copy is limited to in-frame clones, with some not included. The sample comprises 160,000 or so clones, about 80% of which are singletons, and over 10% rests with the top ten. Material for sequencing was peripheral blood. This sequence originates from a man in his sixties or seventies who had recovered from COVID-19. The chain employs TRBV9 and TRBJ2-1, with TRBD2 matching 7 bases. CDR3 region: CASSEGGRIYNEQFF. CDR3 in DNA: TGTGCCAGCAGCGAGGGAGGGCGAATATACAATGAGCAGTTCTTC.